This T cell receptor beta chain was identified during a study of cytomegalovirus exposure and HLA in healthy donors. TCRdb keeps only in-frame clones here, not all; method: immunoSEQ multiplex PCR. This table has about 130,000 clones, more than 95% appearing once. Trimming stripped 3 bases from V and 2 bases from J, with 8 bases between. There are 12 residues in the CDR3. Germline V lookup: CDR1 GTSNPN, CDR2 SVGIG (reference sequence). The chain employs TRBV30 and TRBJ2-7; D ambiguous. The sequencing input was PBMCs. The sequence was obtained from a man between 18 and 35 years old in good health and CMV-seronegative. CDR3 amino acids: CAWRESAYEQYF. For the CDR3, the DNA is TGTGCCTGGAGAGAGTCGGCCTACGAGCAGTACTTC.